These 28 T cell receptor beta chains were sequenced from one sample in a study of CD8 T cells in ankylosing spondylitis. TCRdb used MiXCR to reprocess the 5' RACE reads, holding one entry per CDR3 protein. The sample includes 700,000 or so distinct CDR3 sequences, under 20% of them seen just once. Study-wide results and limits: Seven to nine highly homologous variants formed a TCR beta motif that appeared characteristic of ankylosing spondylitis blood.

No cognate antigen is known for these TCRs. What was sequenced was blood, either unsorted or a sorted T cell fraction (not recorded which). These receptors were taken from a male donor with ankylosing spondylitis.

Here the CDR3 DNA reads TGTGCCAGCAGCTTTGGACAGGCCCCAAGGGAACTGTTTTTT. Protein sequence: CASSFGQAPRELFF. The J gene is TRBJ1-4, the V gene TRBV9, with TRBD1 identical over 7 bases. There are 14 residues in the CDR3. CDR1 and CDR2 (germline): SGDLS, YYNGEE. V trimming: 4 bases; J trimming: 12 bases; junction bases outside the gene matches: 12.

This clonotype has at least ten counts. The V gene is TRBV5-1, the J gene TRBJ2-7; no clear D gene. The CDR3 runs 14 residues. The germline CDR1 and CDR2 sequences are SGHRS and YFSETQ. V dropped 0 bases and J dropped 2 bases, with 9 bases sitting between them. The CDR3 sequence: CASSLDRETYEQYF. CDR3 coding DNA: TGCGCCAGCAGCTTGGATAGGGAAACCTACGAGCAGTACTTC. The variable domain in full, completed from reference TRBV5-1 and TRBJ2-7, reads KAGVTQTPRYLIKTRGQQVTLSCSPISGHRSVSWYQQTPGQGLQFLFEYFSETQRNKGNFPGRFSGRQFSNSRSEMNVSTLELGDSALYLCASSLDRETYEQYFGPGTRLTVT.

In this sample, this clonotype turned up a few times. CDR3 in DNA: TGCGCCAGCAGCCAGGGGGACACCTTAAGCAATCAGCCCCAGCATTTT. Protein product: CASSQGDTLSNQPQHF. The J gene is TRBJ1-5, the V gene TRBV4-1, with D perhaps TRBD1 (6 bases). This CDR3 is built from 16 residues. CDR1 MGHRA and CDR2 YSYEKL come from the germline V gene. Trimming shortened V by 3 bases and J by 1 base, and 13 bases separated the two germline ends.

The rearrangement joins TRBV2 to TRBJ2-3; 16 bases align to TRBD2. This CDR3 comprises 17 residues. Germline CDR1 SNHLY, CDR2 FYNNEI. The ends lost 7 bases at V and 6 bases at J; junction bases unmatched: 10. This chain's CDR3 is CASTGLAGGPYRDTQYF. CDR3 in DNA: TGTGCCAGCACGGGACTAGCGGGGGGGCCATATCGGGATACGCAGTATTTT.

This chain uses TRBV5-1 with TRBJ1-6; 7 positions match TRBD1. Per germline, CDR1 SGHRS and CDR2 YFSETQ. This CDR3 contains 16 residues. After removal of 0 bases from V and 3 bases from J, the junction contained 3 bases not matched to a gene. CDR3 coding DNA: TGCGCCAGCAGCTTGGAGGGGGACAGCTATAATTCACCCCTCCACTTT. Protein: CASSLEGDSYNSPLHF.

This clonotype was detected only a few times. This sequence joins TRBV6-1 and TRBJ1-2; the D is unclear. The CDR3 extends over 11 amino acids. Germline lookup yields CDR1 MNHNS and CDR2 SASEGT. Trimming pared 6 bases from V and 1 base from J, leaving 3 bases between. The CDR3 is CASRINYGYTF. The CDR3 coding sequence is TGTGCCAGCAGAATTAACTATGGCTACACCTTC.

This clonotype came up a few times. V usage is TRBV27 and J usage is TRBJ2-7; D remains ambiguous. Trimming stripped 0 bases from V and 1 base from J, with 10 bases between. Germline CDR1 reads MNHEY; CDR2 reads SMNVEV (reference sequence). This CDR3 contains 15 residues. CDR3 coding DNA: TGTGCCAGCAGTTTATCCGGCTACCTGTCCTACGAGCAGTACTTC. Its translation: CASSLSGYLSYEQYF.

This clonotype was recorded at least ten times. CDR3 nucleotides: TGCAGTGCTGCCAACCAGGGGCAGGGTAACACTGAAGCTTTCTTT. Translating gives CSAANQGQGNTEAFF. V usage is TRBV20-1 and J usage is TRBJ1-1, with a weak D call TRBD1 (6 bases). The V and J ends lost 5 bases and 2 bases respectively, with 18 bases between them. Germline V CDR1 and CDR2: DFQATT, SNEGSKA (reference sequence). The CDR3 has 15 amino acids.

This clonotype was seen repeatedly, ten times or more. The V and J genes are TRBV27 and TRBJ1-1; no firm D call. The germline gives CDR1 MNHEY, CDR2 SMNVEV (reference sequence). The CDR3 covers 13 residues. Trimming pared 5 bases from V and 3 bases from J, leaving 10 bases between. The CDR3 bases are TGTGCCAGCAGTGCAGACACCCACACTGAAGCTTTCTTT. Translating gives CASSADTHTEAFF.

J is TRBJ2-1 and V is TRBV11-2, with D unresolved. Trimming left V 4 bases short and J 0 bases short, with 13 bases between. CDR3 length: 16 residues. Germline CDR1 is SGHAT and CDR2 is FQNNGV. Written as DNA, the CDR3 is TGTGCCAGCAGCTCACGGACCAGGAGCTCCTACAATGAGCAGTTCTTC. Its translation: CASSSRTRSSYNEQFF. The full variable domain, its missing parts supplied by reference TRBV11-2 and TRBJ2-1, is EAGVAQSPRYKIIEKRQSVAFWCNPISGHATLYWYQQILGQGPKLLIQFQNNGVVDDSQLPKDRFSAERLKGVDSTLKIQPAKLEDSAVYLCASSSRTRSSYNEQFFGPGTRLTVL.

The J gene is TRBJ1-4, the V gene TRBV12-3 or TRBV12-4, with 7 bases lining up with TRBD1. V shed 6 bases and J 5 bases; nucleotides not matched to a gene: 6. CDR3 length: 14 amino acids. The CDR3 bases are TGTGCCAGCAGGTTTGGGGACAGAAATGAAAAACTGTTTTTT. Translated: CASRFGDRNEKLFF.

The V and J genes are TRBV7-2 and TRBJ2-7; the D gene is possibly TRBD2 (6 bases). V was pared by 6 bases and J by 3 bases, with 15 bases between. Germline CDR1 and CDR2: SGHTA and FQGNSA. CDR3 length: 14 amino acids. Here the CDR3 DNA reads TGTGCCAGCAGATCGACCGTGGGGGGCTACGAGCAGTACTTC. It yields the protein CASRSTVGGYEQYF.

The CDR3 nucleotides read TGTGCCAGCAGTTTAATGGCGTTGAACACTGAAGCTTTCTTT. Translation gives CASSLMALNTEAFF. The rearrangement joins TRBV12-3 or TRBV12-4 to TRBJ1-1, with D hard to call. Trimming removed 2 bases from V and 0 bases from J, with 7 bases in between. The CDR3 is 14 amino acids.

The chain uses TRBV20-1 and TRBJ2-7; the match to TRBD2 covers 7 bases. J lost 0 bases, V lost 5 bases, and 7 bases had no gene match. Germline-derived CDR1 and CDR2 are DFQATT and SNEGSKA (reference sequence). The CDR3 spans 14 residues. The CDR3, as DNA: TGCAGTGCTTGGGGGGGAATCAGCTCCTACGAGCAGTACTTC. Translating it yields CSAWGGISSYEQYF.

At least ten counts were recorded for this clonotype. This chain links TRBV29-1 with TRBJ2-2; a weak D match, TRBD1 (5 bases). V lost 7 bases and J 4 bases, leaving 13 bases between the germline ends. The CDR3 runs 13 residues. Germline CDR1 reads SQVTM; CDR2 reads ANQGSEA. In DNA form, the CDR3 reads TGCAGCGCCCCTGCACAGGTCACCGGGGAGCTGTTTTTT. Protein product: CSAPAQVTGELFF.

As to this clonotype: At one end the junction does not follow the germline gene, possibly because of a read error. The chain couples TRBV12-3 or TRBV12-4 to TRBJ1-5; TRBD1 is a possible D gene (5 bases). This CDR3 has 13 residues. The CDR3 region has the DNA TGTGCCAGCAGTCCCTCTCCCGGGACCCCCCGGCATTTT. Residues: CASSPSPGTPRHF.

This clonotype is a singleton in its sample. CDR3 coding DNA: TGCAGTGCTAGAGCGTGGACTAGCGGAGGCACAGATACGCAGTATTTT. Translating it yields CSARAWTSGGTDTQYF. V and J are TRBV20-1 and TRBJ2-3, with 10 bases fitting TRBD2. The CDR3 is 16 amino acids. Per germline, CDR1 DFQATT and CDR2 SNEGSKA (reference sequence). Trimming took 1 base from V and 1 from J; bases not matched to a gene: 5.

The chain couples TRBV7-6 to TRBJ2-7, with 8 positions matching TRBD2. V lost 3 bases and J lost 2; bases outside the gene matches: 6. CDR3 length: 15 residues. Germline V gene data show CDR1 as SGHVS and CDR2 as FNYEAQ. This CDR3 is CASSFENGGAYEQYF. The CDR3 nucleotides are TGTGCCAGCAGCTTTGAGAACGGGGGGGCCTACGAGCAGTACTTC.

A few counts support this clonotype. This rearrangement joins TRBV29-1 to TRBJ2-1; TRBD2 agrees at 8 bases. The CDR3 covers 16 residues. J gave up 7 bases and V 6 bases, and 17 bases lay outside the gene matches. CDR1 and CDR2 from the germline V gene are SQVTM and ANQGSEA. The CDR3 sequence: CSVTTRLAGYRNEQFF. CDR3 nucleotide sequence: TGCAGCGTAACAACCCGGCTAGCGGGCTACCGGAATGAGCAGTTCTTC.

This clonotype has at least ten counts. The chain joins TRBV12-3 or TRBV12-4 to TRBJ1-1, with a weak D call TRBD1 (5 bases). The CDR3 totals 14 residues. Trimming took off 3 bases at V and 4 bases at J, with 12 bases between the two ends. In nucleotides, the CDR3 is TGTGCCAGCAGTTTTTGGGGCCGCGGCACTGAAGCTTTCTTT. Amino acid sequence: CASSFWGRGTEAFF.

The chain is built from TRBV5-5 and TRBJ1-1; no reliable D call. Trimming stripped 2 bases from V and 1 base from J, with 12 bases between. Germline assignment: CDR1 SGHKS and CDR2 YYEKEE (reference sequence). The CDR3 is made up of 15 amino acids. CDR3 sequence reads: CASSFPVSENTEAFF. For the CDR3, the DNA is TGTGCCAGCAGCTTTCCCGTGTCTGAGAACACTGAAGCTTTCTTT.

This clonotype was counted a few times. This CDR3 reads CASNPGRTDTQYF. The DNA of the CDR3 is TGTGCCAGCAATCCAGGGCGCACAGATACGCAGTATTTT. V and J are TRBV12-3 or TRBV12-4 and TRBJ2-3; TRBD1 is a possible D gene (5 bases). V was clipped by 7 bases and J by 1 base, with 9 bases between them. The CDR3 totals 13 residues.

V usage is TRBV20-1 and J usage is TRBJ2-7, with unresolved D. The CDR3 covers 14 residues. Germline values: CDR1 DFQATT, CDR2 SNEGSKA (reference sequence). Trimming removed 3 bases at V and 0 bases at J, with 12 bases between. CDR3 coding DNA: TGCAGTGCTAGTAGGGAATCTCGCTCCTACGAGCAGTACTTC. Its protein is CSASRESRSYEQYF.

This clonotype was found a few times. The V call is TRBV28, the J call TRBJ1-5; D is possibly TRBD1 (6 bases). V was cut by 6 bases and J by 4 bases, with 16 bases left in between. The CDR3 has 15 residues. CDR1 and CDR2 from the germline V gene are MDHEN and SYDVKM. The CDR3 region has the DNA TGTGCCAGCAGCCGGGACACCCCACTTAATCAGCCCCAGCATTTT. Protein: CASSRDTPLNQPQHF.

The chain's CDR3 is CSATAGRTNYGYTF. CDR3 coding DNA: TGCAGTGCAACGGCGGGACGGACTAACTATGGCTACACCTTC. This chain joins TRBV20-1 and TRBJ1-2; tentatively, D is TRBD1 (5 bases). CDR1 is DFQATT and CDR2 is SNEGSKA in the germline V gene (reference sequence). The CDR3 extends over 14 amino acids. Trimming removed 6 bases at V and 0 bases at J, with 14 bases between.

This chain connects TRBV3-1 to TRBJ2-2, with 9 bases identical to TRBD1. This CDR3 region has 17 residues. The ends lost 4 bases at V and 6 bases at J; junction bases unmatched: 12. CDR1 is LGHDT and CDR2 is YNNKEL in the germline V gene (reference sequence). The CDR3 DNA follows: TGTGCCAGCAGCCCCATTTCCTCGGGACAGGGTTCCGGGGAGCTGTTTTTT. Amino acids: CASSPISSGQGSGELFF.

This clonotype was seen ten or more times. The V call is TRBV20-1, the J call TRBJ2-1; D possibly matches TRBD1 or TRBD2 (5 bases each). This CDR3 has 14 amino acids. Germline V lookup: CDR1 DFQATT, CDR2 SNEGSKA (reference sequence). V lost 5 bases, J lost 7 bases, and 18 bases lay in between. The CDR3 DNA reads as TGCAGTGCTCCAGGCCCCGGGGCAGGTAATGAGCAGTTCTTC. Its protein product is CSAPGPGAGNEQFF.

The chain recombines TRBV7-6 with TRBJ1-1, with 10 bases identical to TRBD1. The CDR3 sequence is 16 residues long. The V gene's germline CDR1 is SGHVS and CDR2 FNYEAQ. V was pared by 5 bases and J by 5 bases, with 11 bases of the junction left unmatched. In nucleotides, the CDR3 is TGTGCCAGCAGCCCCGGGACAGGGGAGAGGTGGACTGAAGCTTTCTTT. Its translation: CASSPGTGERWTEAFF.